This T cell receptor beta chain originates from a study of shared clonotypes between healthy human individuals. Study context: Three plates were used per donor for CD4 naive, three for CD4 memory, two for CD8 naive and one for CD8 memory.

Remarks on this clone: No antigen is known for it.

Sequencing used immunoSEQ multiplex PCR; TCRdb keeps in-frame clones, though not all of them. The table includes more than 2 million clones, 85% to 95% detected once. Germline V gene lookup returns CDR1 MDHEN and CDR2 SYDVKM. The CDR3 is 15 amino acids. V lost 5 bases to trimming and J lost 1 base, with 14 bases between them. CD45RO-negative cells were positively selected for CCR7, leaving out terminally differentiated effector memory CD45RA+ cells. Study outcomes and limitations: Memory subsets had estimated richness that was generally smaller than that of naive subsets. Despite large depth, rarefaction showed incomplete sorted-subset sequencing.

The sequenced sample was naive CD8+ T cells from PBMCs. The origin of this receptor is a man younger than 35 in good health. Some clones in this sample may be carry-over from other donors' samples. The chain combines TRBV28 with TRBJ1-1, with D possibly TRBD1 on 5 matching bases. The CDR3 spells CASSTPGRRNTEAFF. As DNA, the CDR3 is TGTGCCAGCAGTACCCCGGGACGGCGGAACACTGAAGCTTTCTTT.